This T cell receptor beta chain is drawn from a study of cytotoxic CD8 clonotypes in ibrutinib-treated CLL. Background on the study: Among the patients, 10 to 11 presented as relapsed/refractory and about 16 as treatment-naive; around 17 showed unmutated IGHV.

CDR3 length equals 15 residues. From germline, CDR1 is SGHDN and CDR2 FVKESK. Trimming cost V 2 bases and J 1 base, with 11 bases left between them. With regard to this clone: The antigen is undetermined.

Points from the study as a whole: Pretreatment clonality was elevated relative to age-matched healthy donors and paralleled circulating CD8+ T-cell counts.

The repertoire was sequenced with immunoSEQ multiplex PCR; TCRdb's copy has only in-frame clones and lacks some. The top ten clones hold roughly 3.1% of a sample with approximately 130,000 clones, 80% to 85% of them seen once. The chain combines TRBV14 with TRBJ2-5, with D tentatively TRBD1 (6 bases). Sample: PBMCs, taken after 24 months of ibrutinib treatment. The sequence came from a human donor with chronic lymphocytic leukemia. The CDR3 here is CASSQNTGSQETQYF. The CDR3 nucleotides read TGTGCCAGCAGCCAAAACACAGGGTCCCAAGAGACCCAGTACTTC.